The TCR beta chain described here comes from a study of OX40 agonist ivuxolimab in advanced cancers. There are 14 residues in the CDR3. Trimming cost V 5 bases and J 6 bases, with 14 bases left between them. Germline CDR1 is MNHEY and CDR2 is SVGAGI. Libraries were prepared by immunoSEQ multiplex PCR; TCRdb keeps only in-frame clonotypes and omits some of them. The sample carries tens of thousands of clones, less than 90% recorded once. The chain recombines TRBV6-5 with TRBJ1-5; D is uncertain. The sample here was CD4+ or CD8+ T cells sorted from blood, taken in a trial of the OX40 agonist ivuxolimab. The sequence came from an adult with an advanced solid tumor such as melanoma, head and neck, liver or kidney cancer. The CDR3, as DNA: TGTGCCAGCAGTCACGAAAGGTCCGGTCAGCCCCAGCATTTT. This translates into CASSHERSGQPQHF.